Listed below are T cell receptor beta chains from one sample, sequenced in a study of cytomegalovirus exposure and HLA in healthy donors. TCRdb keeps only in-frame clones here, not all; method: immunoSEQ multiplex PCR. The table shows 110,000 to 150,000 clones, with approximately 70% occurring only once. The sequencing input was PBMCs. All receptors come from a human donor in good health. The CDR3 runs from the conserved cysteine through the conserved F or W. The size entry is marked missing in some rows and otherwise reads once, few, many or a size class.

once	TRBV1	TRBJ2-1	CTSRLKRSYNEQFF
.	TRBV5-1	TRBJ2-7	CASSWDRELDEQYF
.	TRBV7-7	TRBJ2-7	CASSLFRGYEQYF
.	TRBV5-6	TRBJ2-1	CASSGSEQFF
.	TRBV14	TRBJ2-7	CASSHYTYEQYF
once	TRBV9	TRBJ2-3	CASSVESGGPIDTQYF
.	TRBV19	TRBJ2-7	CASSIGPQAYEQYF
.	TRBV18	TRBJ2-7	CASSPLRLAGGYEQYF
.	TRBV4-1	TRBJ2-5	CASRGTSGRGEETQYF
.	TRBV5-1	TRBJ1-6	CASSFVGDLNSPLHF
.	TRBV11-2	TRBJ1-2	CASSLGGIGGYGYTF
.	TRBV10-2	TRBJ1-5	CASSVGGPNQPQHF
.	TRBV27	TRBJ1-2	CASSSWTGLNYGYTF
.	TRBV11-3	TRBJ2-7	CASSEQTGQRDEQYF
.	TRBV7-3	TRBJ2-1	CASSPIGQGGFNEQFF
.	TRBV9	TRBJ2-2	CASRTGVNTGELFF
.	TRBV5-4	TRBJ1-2	CASSLSWGANYGYTF
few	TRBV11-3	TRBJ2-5	CASSPLGYGSRETQYF
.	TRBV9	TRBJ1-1	CASSGTYLNTEAFF
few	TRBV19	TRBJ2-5	CASSPGGGMETQYF
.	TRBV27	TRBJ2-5	CASSPRDRGRETQYF
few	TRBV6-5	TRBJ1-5	CASRPGGGQPQHF
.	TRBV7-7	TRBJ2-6	CASSGPTGTGANVLTF
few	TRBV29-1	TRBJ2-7	CSVDVRAGGDEQYF
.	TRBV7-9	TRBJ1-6	CASSSRDRGSPLHF
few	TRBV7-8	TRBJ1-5	CASSLDRGNQPQHF
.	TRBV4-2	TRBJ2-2	CASSQRTSGVLGELFF
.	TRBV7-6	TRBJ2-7	CASSLGGGAIYEQYF
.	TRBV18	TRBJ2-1	CASSRTGLVVAENNEQFF
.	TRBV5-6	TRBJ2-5	CASSWGREDRTGVKTQYF
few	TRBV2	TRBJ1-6	CASSESGQTNSPLHF
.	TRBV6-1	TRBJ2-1	CASSEGTPPGYNEQFF
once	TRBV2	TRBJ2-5	CASSALGSETQYF
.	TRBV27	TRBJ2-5	CASSLLAGGQETQYF
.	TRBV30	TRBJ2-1	CAWDHSGSGGNEQFF
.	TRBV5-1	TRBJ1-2	CASSLAEWTAPNYGYTF
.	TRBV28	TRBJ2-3	CASRWGGDTQYF
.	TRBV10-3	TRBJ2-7	CAISAGTSSYEQYF
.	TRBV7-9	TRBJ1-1	CASSLLTEAFF
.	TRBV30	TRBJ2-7	CALKQGVEQYF
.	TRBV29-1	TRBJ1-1	CSVEGLINTEAFF
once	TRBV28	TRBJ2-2	CASSKMVGAGGSHTGELFF
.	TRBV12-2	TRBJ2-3	CASRLAPDRGKTSGTDTQYF
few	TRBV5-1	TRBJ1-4	CASSLAGDEKLFF
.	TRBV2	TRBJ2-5	CASTSDRGETQYF
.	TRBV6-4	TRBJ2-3	CASSDERGGDTQYF
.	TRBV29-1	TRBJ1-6	CSVSQGNSPFHF
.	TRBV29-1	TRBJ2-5	CSVEAGGRDGQYF
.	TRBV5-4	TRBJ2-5	CASSLDLVAGGTQYF
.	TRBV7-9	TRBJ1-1	CASSLSPDREAFF
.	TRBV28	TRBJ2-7	CASVGARPSYEQYF
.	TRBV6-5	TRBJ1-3	CASSRQASGNTIYF